These 26 T cell receptor beta chains were sequenced from one sample in a study of blood T cell repertoires in COVID-19 (dated by TCRdb to the early 2020s). Library construction relied on the immunoSEQ multiplex PCR assay. In its TCRdb copy, this immuneACCESS table keeps in-frame sequences only and misses some clones. Where compared with another copy, unresolved V genes explain less than half of these, and the others have no known cause. Present in this sample are roughly 110,000 clones, more than 70% of which were seen just once. Over 6.5% of the sample goes to the ten largest clones. The source material was peripheral blood. These receptors all stem from a woman in her 70s who had recovered from COVID-19.

The chain couples TRBV6-5 to TRBJ1-2, with TRBD1 identical over 8 bases. Losses at the gene ends were 7 bases for V and 7 bases for J; bases not matched to a gene: 11. The germline V gene has CDR1 MNHEY and CDR2 SVGAGI. The CDR3 is made up of 14 amino acids. In DNA, the CDR3 is TGTGCCAGCACCGGGGACAGGACGAATTTTGGCTACACCTTC. Its protein product is CASTGDRTNFGYTF.

The chain carries TRBV4-3 and TRBJ2-2; a possible D gene is TRBD1 (5 bases). The CDR3 is made up of 15 amino acids. CDR1 and CDR2 from the germline V gene are LGHNA and YSLEER. V lost 3 bases, J lost 6 bases, and 14 bases lay in between. The CDR3 region is CASSHVVRGPGELFF. The CDR3 region has the DNA TGCGCCAGCAGCCACGTGGTAAGGGGTCCCGGGGAGCTGTTTTTT.

The V gene is TRBV4-1, the J gene TRBJ2-1; maybe TRBD1 (6 bases). CDR3 length: 15 amino acids. Trimming took off 0 bases at V and 9 bases at J, with 15 bases between the two ends. Germline V gene sequence: CDR1 MGHRA, CDR2 YSYEKL. The CDR3 bases are TGCGCCAGCAGCCAAGATGCCCGAACAGGGAGTGAGCAGTTCTTC. Translation: CASSQDARTGSEQFF.

The rearrangement links TRBV5-4 to TRBJ1-1; no clear D. The V end was cut by 2 bases, the J end by 8 bases, with 10 bases between. The germline gives CDR1 SGHNT, CDR2 YYREEE (reference sequence). The CDR3 covers 12 residues. This CDR3 is CASSFRRGEAFF. DNA of the CDR3: TGTGCCAGCAGCTTTAGGAGAGGAGAAGCTTTCTTT.

The CDR3 region is CASSRTGATEAFF. CDR3 bases: TGCGCCAGCAGCCGAACAGGGGCCACTGAAGCTTTCTTT. The chain combines TRBV4-3 with TRBJ1-1, with 7 bases that match TRBD1. CDR1 and CDR2 from the germline V gene are LGHNA and YSLEER. The length of the CDR3 is 13 residues. The J segment lost 4 bases and the V segment lost 4 bases, leaving 3 bases of the junction unmatched.

Here the CDR3 reads CAWTLFRGYNSPLHF. The DNA of the CDR3 is TGTGCCTGGACACTCTTTAGGGGCTATAATTCACCCCTCCACTTT. V usage is TRBV30 and J usage is TRBJ1-6, with a weak D call TRBD1 (5 bases). CDR3 length: 15 amino acids. Between the trimmed V and J ends, which lost 4 bases and 3 bases, there was a span of 13 bases. Germline lookup yields CDR1 GTSNPN and CDR2 SVGIG (reference sequence).

This chain uses TRBV19 with TRBJ2-6; D gene uncertain. Germline values: CDR1 LNHDA, CDR2 SQIVND (reference sequence). V shed 8 bases and J shed 0 bases, with 5 bases lying between them. CDR3 length: 13 residues. CDR3 DNA sequence: TGTGCCAGTTACTACTCTGGGGCCAACGTCCTGACTTTC. Its protein is CASYYSGANVLTF.

In DNA, the CDR3 is TGTGCCAGCTCAGCGGGAGAGCAGGGGGCGCGCCCCTACGAGCAGTACTTC. Translating it yields CASSAGEQGARPYEQYF. V and J are TRBV18 and TRBJ2-7, with a possible D match to TRBD1 (8 bases). The V gene's germline CDR1 is KGHSH and CDR2 LQKENI. This CDR3 contains 17 residues. V was pared by 5 bases and J by 2 bases, with 22 bases between.

The V and J genes are TRBV7-9 and TRBJ2-1; TRBD1 matches 7 bases. The CDR3 contains 15 residues. V lost 8 bases, J lost 8 bases, and 15 bases stayed unmatched. The germline V gene encodes CDR1 SEHNR and CDR2 FQNEAQ (reference sequence). Here the CDR3 DNA reads TGTGCCAGCCTCCCCGGATGGGGGACAGTCCATGAGCAGTTCTTC. Amino acids: CASLPGWGTVHEQFF.

The V and J genes are TRBV6-5 and TRBJ1-2; the D is unclear. Per the germline V gene, CDR1 is MNHEY and CDR2 is SVGAGI. V was trimmed by 6 bases and J by 4 bases, leaving 12 bases between them. This CDR3 is 13 amino acids long. CDR3 sequence reads: CASSAVGGYGYTF. DNA of the CDR3: TGTGCCAGCAGCGCCGTCGGCGGCTATGGCTACACCTTC.

This chain connects TRBV7-3 to TRBJ2-1; D might be TRBD1 (6 bases). Per germline, CDR1 SGHTA and CDR2 FQGTGA. This CDR3 region has 14 residues. V lost 3 bases, J lost 4 bases, and 10 bases lay in between. The CDR3 sequence is CASSLAGTYNEQFF. CDR3 sequence (DNA): TGTGCCAGCAGCTTGGCCGGGACATACAATGAGCAGTTCTTC.

This clone was picked up one time. V is TRBV28 and J is TRBJ2-3; TRBD1 matches at 7 bases. V shed 5 bases, J shed 4 bases, and the junction held 9 bases outside the gene matches. CDR1 and CDR2 from the germline V gene are MDHEN and SYDVKM. The CDR3 covers 15 residues. CDR3 in DNA: TGTGCCAGCAGTCTTCCGGGGACAGACGCAGATACGCAGTATTTT. It encodes CASSLPGTDADTQYF.

This chain connects TRBV24-1 to TRBJ2-3; 8 nucleotides match TRBD1. With 1 base clipped from V and 2 bases from J, the junction kept 13 bases outside the gene matches. CDR1 and CDR2 from the germline V gene are KGHDR and SFDVKD. The CDR3 totals 19 residues. CDR3 nucleotides: TGTGCCACCAGTGATTTAAGTTCCTCCGGGACAGGCGCCACAGATACGCAGTATTTT. This translates into CATSDLSSSGTGATDTQYF.

V and J are TRBV19 and TRBJ1-4; D is possibly TRBD1 (5 bases). The V end was cut by 9 bases, the J end by 0 bases, with 11 bases between. The CDR3 has 14 amino acids. The V gene's germline CDR1 is LNHDA and CDR2 SQIVND (reference sequence). CDR3 DNA sequence: TGTGCCAGCCGGGGGGAGGCAACTAATGAAAAACTGTTTTTT. Encoded protein: CASRGEATNEKLFF.

The chain links TRBV5-5 to TRBJ1-5, with D possibly TRBD1 on 5 matching bases. The CDR3 has 17 amino acids. Trimming left V 4 bases short and J 1 base short, with 18 bases between. Germline lookup yields CDR1 SGHKS and CDR2 YYEKEE (reference sequence). CDR3 nucleotides: TGTGCCAGCAGCCGAGGTCCCGGTGGGGCGAGCAATCAGCCCCAGCATTTT. It translates to CASSRGPGGASNQPQHF.

The genes are TRBV7-9 and TRBJ2-5, with TRBD2 matching over 7 bases. The trim removed 7 bases at V and 4 bases at J, leaving 9 bases unmatched. The CDR3 extends over 14 amino acids. Germline CDR1 reads SEHNR; CDR2 reads FQNEAQ (reference sequence). CDR3 loop: CASNPGASGETQYF. In DNA, the CDR3 is TGTGCCAGCAACCCTGGGGCTAGCGGAGAGACCCAGTACTTC.

The genes are TRBV20-1 and TRBJ2-7; D not resolved. V lost 3 bases and J 3 bases, leaving 18 bases between the germline ends. Per the germline V gene, CDR1 is DFQATT and CDR2 is SNEGSKA (reference sequence). The CDR3 has 15 amino acids. The CDR3 here is CSASTLRNFIYEQYF. DNA for the CDR3: TGCAGTGCTAGTACTTTGCGGAACTTTATCTACGAGCAGTACTTC.

The CDR3 DNA reads TGTGCCAGCAGCTTAGTCGGGAACACAGATACGCAGTATTTT. Translated: CASSLVGNTDTQYF. The rearrangement links TRBV7-2 to TRBJ2-3, with D perhaps matching TRBD2 (5 bases). Looked up from germline, CDR1 is SGHTA and CDR2 is FQGNSA. The CDR3 is 14 amino acids. V was clipped by 1 base and J by 2 bases, with 7 bases between them. Full variable domain (rest looked up from reference TRBV7-2 and TRBJ2-3): GAGVSQSPSNKVTEKGKDVELRCDPISGHTALYWYRQSLGQGLEFLIYFQGNSAPDKSGLPSDRFSAERTGGSVSTLTIQRTQQEDSAVYLCASSLVGNTDTQYFGPGTRLTVL.

J is TRBJ2-7 and V is TRBV7-9, with 7 nucleotides matching TRBD2. Germline CDR1 and CDR2: SEHNR and FQNEAQ (reference sequence). CDR3 length equals 15 residues. Losses at the gene ends were 4 bases for V and 2 bases for J; bases not matched to a gene: 8. The DNA for the CDR3 is TGTGCCAGCAGCTCCAAGCGGGACGGAACCTACGAGCAGTACTTC. Encoded protein: CASSSKRDGTYEQYF.

The chain employs TRBV18 and TRBJ2-1; D call uncertain. CDR3 length equals 14 residues. V shed 3 bases and J shed 8 bases, with 14 bases lying between them. Looked up from germline, CDR1 is KGHSH and CDR2 is LQKENI. CDR3 sequence reads: CASSPLAVRDEQFF. The CDR3 bases are TGTGCCAGCTCACCCCTTGCCGTTAGAGATGAGCAGTTCTTC.

The chain uses TRBV28 and TRBJ1-5, with D perhaps TRBD1 (5 bases). The germline V and J ends were trimmed by 5 bases and 0 bases, with 17 bases remaining between them. The CDR3 is made up of 17 amino acids. Germline V gene lookup returns CDR1 MDHEN and CDR2 SYDVKM. CDR3 sequence: CASSAIDGGYSNQPQHF. The CDR3 nucleotides are TGTGCCAGCAGTGCGATCGACGGGGGATATAGCAATCAGCCCCAGCATTTT.

The V gene is TRBV7-2, the J gene TRBJ1-1; 7 bases are a match to TRBD1. From germline, CDR1 is SGHTA and CDR2 FQGNSA. This CDR3 has 14 amino acids. V was pared by 5 bases and J by 1 base, with 4 bases of the junction left unmatched. The CDR3 DNA reads as TGTGCCAGCAGCCCCTACAGGGGGAACACTGAAGCTTTCTTT. Encoded protein: CASSPYRGNTEAFF.

V and J are TRBV6-1 and TRBJ2-5, with TRBD2 matching 11 bases. The germline V gene encodes CDR1 MNHNS and CDR2 SASEGT. This CDR3 contains 16 residues. V lost 4 bases to trimming and J lost 2 bases; unmatched junction nucleotides: 6. CDR3: CASSGLSGGAQETQYF. The CDR3 bases are TGTGCCAGCAGTGGGCTTAGCGGGGGGGCTCAAGAGACCCAGTACTTC.

The chain has TRBV19 and TRBJ2-3; a possible D gene is TRBD2 (6 bases). The V gene lost 3 bases and the J gene lost 8 bases, with 12 bases spanning the gap. CDR1 and CDR2 from the germline V gene are LNHDA and SQIVND (reference sequence). The CDR3 sequence is 13 residues long. CDR3 DNA: TGTGCCAGTAGTATCGGAGGGCCGAGTACGCAGTATTTT. As protein: CASSIGGPSTQYF.

CDR3 sequence (DNA): TGCGCCAGCAGCTTGGCGGCTAGCGGGAGCAACGAGCAGTACTTC. Its protein product is CASSLAASGSNEQYF. V usage is TRBV5-1 and J usage is TRBJ2-7; TRBD2 aligns across 10 bases. The V gene end was trimmed by 0 bases and the J gene end by 5 bases; junction bases not matched to a gene: 5. Germline lookup yields CDR1 SGHRS and CDR2 YFSETQ. This CDR3 region has 15 residues.

The chain has TRBV28 and TRBJ2-5; 10 positions match TRBD1. The germline CDR1 and CDR2 sequences are MDHEN and SYDVKM. Trimming removed 3 bases from V and 5 bases from J; junction bases left unmatched: 6. The CDR3 totals 15 residues. The CDR3 DNA reads TGTGCCAGCAGTTTCGGGACAGGGGCAGGGGAGACCCAGTACTTC. Encoded protein: CASSFGTGAGETQYF. Looking up the rest from reference TRBV28 and TRBJ2-5 gives the full variable domain: DVKVTQSSRYLVKRTGEKVFLECVQDMDHENMFWYRQDPGLGLRLIYFSYDVKMKEKGDIPEGYSVSREKKERFSLILESASTNQTSMYLCASSFGTGAGETQYFGPGTRLLVL.